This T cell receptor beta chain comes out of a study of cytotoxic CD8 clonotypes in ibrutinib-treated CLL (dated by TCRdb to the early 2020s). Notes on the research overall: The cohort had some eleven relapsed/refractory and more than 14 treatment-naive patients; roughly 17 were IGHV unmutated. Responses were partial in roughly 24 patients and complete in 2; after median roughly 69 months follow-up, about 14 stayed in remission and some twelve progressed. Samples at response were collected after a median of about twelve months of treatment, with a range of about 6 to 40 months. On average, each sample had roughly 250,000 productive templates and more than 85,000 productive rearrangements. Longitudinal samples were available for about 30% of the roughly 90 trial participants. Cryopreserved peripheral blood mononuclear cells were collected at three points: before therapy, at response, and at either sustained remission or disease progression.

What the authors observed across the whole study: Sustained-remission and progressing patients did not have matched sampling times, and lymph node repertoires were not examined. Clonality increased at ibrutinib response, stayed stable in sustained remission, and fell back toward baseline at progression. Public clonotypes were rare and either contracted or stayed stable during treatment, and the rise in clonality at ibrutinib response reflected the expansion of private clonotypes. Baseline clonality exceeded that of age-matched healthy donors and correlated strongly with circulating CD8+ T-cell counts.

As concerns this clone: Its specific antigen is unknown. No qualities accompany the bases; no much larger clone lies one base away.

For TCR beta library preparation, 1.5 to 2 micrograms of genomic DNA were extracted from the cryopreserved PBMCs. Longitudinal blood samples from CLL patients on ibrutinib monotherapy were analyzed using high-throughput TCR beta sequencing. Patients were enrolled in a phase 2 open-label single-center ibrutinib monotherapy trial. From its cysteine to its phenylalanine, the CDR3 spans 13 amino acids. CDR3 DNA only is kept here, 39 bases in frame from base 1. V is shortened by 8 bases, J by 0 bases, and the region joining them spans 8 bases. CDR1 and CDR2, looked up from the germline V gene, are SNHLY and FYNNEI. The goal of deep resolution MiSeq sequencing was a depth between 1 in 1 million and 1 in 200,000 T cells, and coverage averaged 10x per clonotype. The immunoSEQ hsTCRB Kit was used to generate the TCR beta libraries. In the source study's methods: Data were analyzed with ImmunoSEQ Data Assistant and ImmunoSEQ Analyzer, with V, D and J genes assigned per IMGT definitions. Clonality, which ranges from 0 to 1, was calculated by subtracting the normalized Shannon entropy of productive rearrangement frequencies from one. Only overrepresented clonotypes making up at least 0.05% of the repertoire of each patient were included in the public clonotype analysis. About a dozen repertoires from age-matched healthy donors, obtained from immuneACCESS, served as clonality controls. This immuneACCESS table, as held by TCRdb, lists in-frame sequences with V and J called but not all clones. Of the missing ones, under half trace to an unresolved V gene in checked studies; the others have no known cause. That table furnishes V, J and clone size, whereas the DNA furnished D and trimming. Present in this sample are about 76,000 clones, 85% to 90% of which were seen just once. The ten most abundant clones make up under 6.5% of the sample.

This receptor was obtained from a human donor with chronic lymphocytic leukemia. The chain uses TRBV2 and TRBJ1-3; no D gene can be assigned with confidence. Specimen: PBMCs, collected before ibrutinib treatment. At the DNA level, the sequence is TGTGCCAGCCTGCGAGTCTCTGGAAACACCATATATTTT. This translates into CASLRVSGNTIYF.